Included here is one T cell receptor (beta chain) sequence, with context. Its antigen is as yet unknown. This entry belongs to a study of CD4+ T cells in melanoma. The protocol was immunoSEQ multiplex PCR, while the TCRdb copy is restricted to in-frame clones and leaves out a portion. The sample includes about 140,000 clones, over 90% of them seen just once. This CDR3 is 18 amino acids long. V was cut by 4 bases and J by 4 bases, with 25 bases left in between. The germline CDR1 and CDR2 sequences are SGHKS and YYEKEE (reference sequence). Whole-study findings and limits: CD8+ T cell, macrophage and B cell function reportedly correlated with neoantigen-specific CD4+ T cells.

The chain uses TRBV5-5 and TRBJ2-3, with no clear D. The clonotype originates from a human donor with melanoma. The CDR3 loop is CASSPLPGLAGSPDTQYF. As DNA, the CDR3 is TGTGCCAGCAGCCCACTACCGGGCCTCGCAGGTTCCCCAGATACGCAGTATTTT.